The 9 T cell receptor beta chains listed next were all sequenced from one sample in a study of blood T cells in healthy people across ages. With a J-beta primer mix and a sample-barcoded 5' primer, a second PCR ran roughly 6 to 12 cycles. Via MiXCR, TCRdb re-called the 5' RACE reads, giving one row per CDR3 protein. The sample records 780,000 or so distinct CDR3 sequences, 20% to 25% being singletons. These data also formed part of another study, on T cells of mothers and their children.

What was sequenced was blood. The receptors were sampled from a boy aged 5-17 years in good health.

On this clonotype: A read error may produce the germline difference seen at one junction end. The V and J genes are TRBV13 and TRBJ2-3, with D perhaps matching TRBD2 (6 bases). Germline V gene sequence: CDR1 PRHDT, CDR2 FYEKMQ (reference sequence). This CDR3 is 16 amino acids long. Here the CDR3 reads CASSLGDYTSTDTRYF. In DNA, the CDR3 is TGTGCCAGCAGCTTAGGGGACTACACTAGCACAGATACGCGGTATTTT.

J is TRBJ2-7 and V is TRBV27; no definite D call. The CDR3 extends over 14 amino acids. V was clipped by 0 bases and J by 1 base, with 7 bases between them. Per germline, CDR1 MNHEY and CDR2 SMNVEV (reference sequence). CDR3 nucleotides: TGTGCCAGCAGTTTATCGATGGGGTCCTACGAGCAGTACTTC. This sequence encodes CASSLSMGSYEQYF.

This chain connects TRBV6-2 or TRBV6-3 to TRBJ2-1; D may be TRBD2 (5 bases). The CDR3 has 15 residues. Trimming left V 7 bases short and J 0 bases short, with 13 bases between. CDR1 and CDR2 from the germline V gene are MNHEY and SVGEGT. CDR3 region: CASIFEGSSYNEQFF. DNA of the CDR3: TGTGCCAGCATATTTGAGGGAAGCTCCTACAATGAGCAGTTCTTC.

This chain joins TRBV6-1 and TRBJ1-1; TRBD1 aligns across 7 bases. Germline loops: CDR1 MNHNS, CDR2 SASEGT. This CDR3 is built from 14 residues. V was clipped by 0 bases and J by 3 bases; unmatched bases: 1. CDR3 residues: CASSEADRYTEAFF. The CDR3 region has the DNA TGTGCCAGCAGTGAAGCGGACAGGTACACTGAAGCTTTCTTT.

This clonotype was observed once. The chain combines TRBV7-9 with TRBJ1-2; D is uncertain. Germline CDR1 and CDR2: SEHNR and FQNEAQ (reference sequence). Trimming took off 10 bases at V and 0 bases at J, with 15 bases between the two ends. The CDR3 totals 14 residues. CDR3 nucleotides: TGTGCCACCACTACTACCCAGGCTAACTATGGCTACACCTTC. Amino acid sequence: CATTTTQANYGYTF.

This clonotype was counted between two and nine times. The chain couples TRBV7-6 to TRBJ2-1; 10 nucleotides match TRBD2. From germline, CDR1 is SGHVS and CDR2 FNYEAQ. The CDR3 spans 18 residues. The J segment lost 6 bases and the V segment lost 1 base, leaving 12 bases of the junction unmatched. The CDR3 protein is CASSLGPSGGIFRNEQFF. The CDR3 DNA reads as TGTGCCAGCAGCTTAGGTCCTAGCGGGGGCATCTTTCGCAATGAGCAGTTCTTC. Based on the CDR3 plus reference TRBV7-6 and TRBJ2-1, the full variable domain is GAGVSQSPRYKVTKRGQDVALRCDPISGHVSLYWYRQALGQGPEFLTYFNYEAQQDKSGLPNDRFSAERPEGSISTLTIQRTEQRDSAMYRCASSLGPSGGIFRNEQFFGPGTRLTVL.

There are many counts of this clonotype. This rearrangement joins TRBV5-1 to TRBJ2-1; 7 nucleotides agree with TRBD1. Per the germline V gene, CDR1 is SGHRS and CDR2 is YFSETQ. The trim removed 0 bases at V and 2 bases at J, leaving 2 bases unmatched. This CDR3 contains 15 residues. The CDR3 region is CASSLGQGPYNEQFF. The CDR3 nucleotides are TGCGCCAGCAGCTTGGGACAGGGACCCTACAATGAGCAGTTCTTC.

The CDR3 DNA sequence: TGTGCCAGCAGCCGGGCACAGGGGAGGGAGCAGTACTTC. Its protein product is CASSRAQGREQYF. The chain uses TRBV5-5 and TRBJ2-5; D might be TRBD1 or TRBD2, each matching 7 bases. Germline values: CDR1 SGHKS, CDR2 YYEKEE (reference sequence). Trimming stripped 4 bases from V and 11 bases from J, with 18 bases between. CDR3 length: 13 amino acids.

In DNA, the CDR3 is TGTGCCACCGTGGAAACAGGGGCCGGGGAGACCCAGTACTTC. Its protein product is CATVETGAGETQYF. This chain uses TRBV27 with TRBJ2-5; the match to TRBD1 covers 7 bases. V shed 10 bases, J shed 5 bases, and the junction held 13 bases outside the gene matches. Germline loops: CDR1 MNHEY, CDR2 SMNVEV (reference sequence). This CDR3 is built from 14 residues.